A selection of T cell receptor beta chains follows, all from one sample in a study of early T cells in non-severe SARS-CoV-2 infection. TCRdb called the 5' RACE reads again in MiXCR, with one record for every CDR3 protein. The sample consists of tens of thousands of distinct CDR3 sequences, about 14% of them appearing once. Sample: whole blood. These receptors came from an adult who was a healthcare worker with PCR-confirmed SARS-CoV-2 infection or an uninfected control (not recorded which). Each CDR3 is given with its conserved first and last residue. A D gene is named only where the DNA matches it firmly. Size is omitted from some rows. Given values are once, few, many or a class for expanded clones.

clone_size d_call j_call v_call cdr3_nt cdr3_aa
NA TRBD2 TRBJ2-3 TRBV24-1 TGTGCCACCAGTGATTCCCTGACTAGCGGGGTTGGAGATACGCAGTATTTT CATSDSLTSGVGDTQYF
few NA TRBJ1-2 TRBV12-3/TRBV12-4 TGTGCCAGCAGTTTAAACACCGGGTCCGGTGGCTACACCTTC CASSLNTGSGGYTF
NA NA TRBJ2-7 TRBV7-9 TGTGCCAGCAGCTTAGGAGGGCTCAGCGGCTACGAGCAGTACTTC CASSLGGLSGYEQYF
few NA TRBJ2-7 TRBV10-2 TGCGCCAGCAGTGAAACAGGCAACTACGAGCAGTACTTC CASSETGNYEQYF
few TRBD1 TRBJ2-1 TRBV29-1 TGCAGCGACAGACAGGGGAACGTGAATGAGCAGTTCTTC CSDRQGNVNEQFF
few TRBD1 TRBJ2-6 TRBV19 TGTGCCACCGCGGACAGGTTTAGCTCTGGGGCCAACGTCCTGACTTTC CATADRFSSGANVLTF
NA TRBD2 TRBJ2-5 TRBV24-1 TGTGCCACCAGTGATACGGGACTAGCAGGCGAGACCCAGTACTTC CATSDTGLAGETQYF
few NA TRBJ2-3 TRBV25-1 TGTGCCAGCAGCCCGATCCGGGCACGGGATACGCAGTATTTT CASSPIRARDTQYF
many NA TRBJ2-7 TRBV18 TGTGCCAGCTCACGAACGGAGTACGAGCAGTACTTC CASSRTEYEQYF
many NA TRBJ1-1 TRBV10-3 TGTGCCATCAGTGGGGCCGAGGGTAGGGGCACTGAAGCTTTCTTT CAISGAEGRGTEAFF
NA NA TRBJ2-1 TRBV3-1 TGTGCCAGCAGCCGATACAATGAGCAGTTCTTC CASSRYNEQFF
few NA TRBJ2-1 TRBV27 TGTGCCAGCAGTTTATCGATCGGACAGAGATACAATGAGCAGTTCTTC CASSLSIGQRYNEQFF
few NA TRBJ2-3 TRBV20-1 TGCAGTGCTCATCAGGTCAGCCGACGCACAGATACGCAGTATTTT CSAHQVSRRTDTQYF
few NA TRBJ2-3 TRBV7-6 TGTGCCAGCAGCGAAGCAGGGGGGGCAACAGATACGCAGTATTTT CASSEAGGATDTQYF
NA TRBD1 TRBJ1-4 TRBV28 TGTGCCAGCAGCCTGGGACAGGGGGTATTTGAAAAACTGTTTTTT CASSLGQGVFEKLFF
few NA TRBJ2-1 TRBV29-1 TGCAGCGTTGCCCCCTCGGAAAATGAGCAGTTCTTC CSVAPSENEQFF
few NA TRBJ1-2 TRBV19 TGTGCCAGTACCCATACCTACGGCTACACCTTC CASTHTYGYTF
NA TRBD2 TRBJ2-3 TRBV2 TGTGCCAGCGGCGGCGGGGGTGATACGCAGTATTTT CASGGGGDTQYF
few TRBD1 TRBJ2-7 TRBV4-2 TGTGCCAGCAGCCCGGGACAGGGGTACTACGAGCAGTACTTC CASSPGQGYYEQYF
NA TRBD1 TRBJ1-6 TRBV9 TGTGCCAGCAGCGTAGGAGGGGGCGCAGGTGATTCACCCCTCCACTTT CASSVGGGAGDSPLHF
few TRBD2 TRBJ2-2 TRBV6-2/TRBV6-3 TGTGCCAGCAGTCTCGGGACTAGCGGCGGCGGGGAGCTGTTTTTT CASSLGTSGGGELFF
NA TRBD2 TRBJ2-3 TRBV20-1 TGCAGTGCTAGCGGGGGGGCCTCGGCAGATACGCAGTATTTT CSASGGASADTQYF
many NA TRBJ2-3 TRBV7-3 TGTGCCAGCAGCTTAACTGTGGGGGGCGGCACAGATACGCAGTATTTT CASSLTVGGGTDTQYF
few NA TRBJ2-2 TRBV6-1 TGTGCCAGCAGTGTAAAGTCTGGGGCCGGGGAGCTGTTTTTT CASSVKSGAGELFF
NA NA TRBJ1-2 TRBV28 TGTGCCAGCAGTTTTGTTGGAGCAACTTATGGCTACACCTTC CASSFVGATYGYTF
NA NA TRBJ2-7 TRBV29-1 TGCAGCGTTGTGGGCAGTCCAGGGCAGTACTTC CSVVGSPGQYF
NA NA TRBJ1-5 TRBV5-4 TGTGCCAGCAGCTCCTCGGTCAGCCAGCCCCAGCATTTT CASSSSVSQPQHF
NA NA TRBJ2-2 TRBV29-1 TGCAGCGTTGAAGGGGAGGTTGACACCGGGGAGCTGTTTTTT CSVEGEVDTGELFF
NA NA TRBJ1-2 TRBV5-4 TGTGCCAGCAGCTCCTTTTACGACTATGGCTACACCTTC CASSSFYDYGYTF
NA TRBD2 TRBJ2-3 TRBV7-3 TGTGCCAGCAGCATGCCGGGACTAGTCACAGATACGCAGTATTTT CASSMPGLVTDTQYF
NA NA TRBJ1-3 TRBV29-1 TGCAGCGTTGAAGGGGGAACTGGAAACACCATATATTTT CSVEGGTGNTIYF
NA TRBD1 TRBJ2-1 TRBV30 TGTGCCTGGAGTCTGGGACAGCCCGTGGATGAGCAGTTCTTC CAWSLGQPVDEQFF
many TRBD1 TRBJ2-7 TRBV5-4 TGTGCCAGCAGCTCGGGACAGGGGGCTTACTACGAGCAGTACTTC CASSSGQGAYYEQYF
NA NA TRBJ2-1 TRBV4-2 TGTGCCAGCAGCCAAGAGGGGTGGAATGAGCAGTTCTTC CASSQEGWNEQFF
few NA TRBJ1-1 TRBV29-1 TGCAGCGTTGAACCCCAACGGGAAATGAACACTGAAGCTTTCTTT CSVEPQREMNTEAFF
few TRBD1 TRBJ2-1 TRBV6-4 TGTGCCAGCAGTGACTCGAGGCAGGGGGTCTGGAATGAGCAGTTCTTC CASSDSRQGVWNEQFF
NA NA TRBJ2-3 TRBV20-1 TGCAGTGCGAACGTTAGGCAGGGGCCAGATACGCAGTATTTT CSANVRQGPDTQYF
few TRBD2 TRBJ2-7 TRBV6-2/TRBV6-3 TGTGCCAGCAGTTCTGCTGGACTAGCGGGAGCCCTAGGCAGCTACGAGCAGTACTTC CASSSAGLAGALGSYEQYF
many NA TRBJ2-7 TRBV27 TGTGCCAGCAGTGCCTCTGGGACGGGAGAGTACGAGCAGTACTTC CASSASGTGEYEQYF
NA NA TRBJ1-5 TRBV9 TGTGCCAGCAGCGTAGGAGGCGGGAATCAGCCCCAGCATTTT CASSVGGGNQPQHF
NA NA TRBJ2-1 TRBV5-1 TGCGCCAGCACCGTCCATCGTGAGCAGTTCTTC CASTVHREQFF